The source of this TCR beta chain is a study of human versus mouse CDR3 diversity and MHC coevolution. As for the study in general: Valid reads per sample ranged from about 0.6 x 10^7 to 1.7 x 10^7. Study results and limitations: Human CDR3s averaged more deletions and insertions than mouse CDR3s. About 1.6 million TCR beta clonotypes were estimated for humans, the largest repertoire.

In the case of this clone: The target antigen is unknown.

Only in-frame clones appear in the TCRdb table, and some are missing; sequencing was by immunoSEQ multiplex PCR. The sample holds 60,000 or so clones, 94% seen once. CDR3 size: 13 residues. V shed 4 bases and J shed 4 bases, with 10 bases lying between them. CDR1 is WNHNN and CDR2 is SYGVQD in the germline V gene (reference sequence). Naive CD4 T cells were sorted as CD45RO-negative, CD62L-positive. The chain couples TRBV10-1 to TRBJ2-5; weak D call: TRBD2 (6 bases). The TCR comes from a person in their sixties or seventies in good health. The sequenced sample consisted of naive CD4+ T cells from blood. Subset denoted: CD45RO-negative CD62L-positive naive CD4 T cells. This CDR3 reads CASSGPGVETQYF. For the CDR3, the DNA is TGCGCCAGCAGTGGACCGGGAGTAGAGACCCAGTACTTC.